This T cell receptor (beta chain) was profiled in a study of blood T cells in healthy people across ages. Looking at the study overall: Researchers report that template switching captured about one barcoded beta molecule per two T cells.

The V and J ends lost 7 bases and 3 bases respectively, with 14 bases between them. This CDR3 spans 13 amino acids. From germline, CDR1 is SGHDT and CDR2 YYEEEE. Then a second PCR, running roughly 7 to 11 cycles, was carried out with a sample-barcoded 5' primer and a J-beta primer mix. TCRdb fed the 5' RACE reads into MiXCR, producing one record per CDR3 protein. The repertoire has 1.5 million to 2 million distinct CDR3 sequences, roughly 50% of them found once; the top ten carry approximately 2%. The chain employs TRBV5-6 and TRBJ2-7; D possibly uses TRBD1 or TRBD2 (6 bases each). What was sequenced was blood. The receptor's source is a woman aged 40 to 50 in good health. CDR3 DNA: TGTGCCAGCCTTGAAGAGGGGGGCTACGAGCAGTACTTC. Amino acid sequence: CASLEEGGYEQYF.